This T cell receptor beta chain appears in the sequencing data of a study of T cells in Graves' hyperthyroidism and ophthalmopathy. At the level of the study: At initial diagnosis, before any treatment had begun, peripheral blood was obtained.

Study findings and constraints: Blood samples included most of the expanded thyroid clonotypes exceeding 0.001.

In this sample, this clonotype turned up many times. The target antigen is unknown. Participants, patients aged 18 to 65, had newly diagnosed hyperthyroidism with a duration under 2 months. With 5 bases removed from V and 4 bases from J, the gap between germline ends came to 8 bases. This CDR3 has 12 residues. Germline V gene sequence: CDR1 MNHNS, CDR2 SASEGT. From RNA transcripts, TCR beta CDR3 regions were amplified. When the TCR CDR3 underwent first-round RT-PCR, the HTBI primer set was used. TCRdb reanalysed the multiplex PCR reads using MiXCR and keeps one entry per CDR3 protein. Of 600,000 to 650,000 distinct CDR3 sequences listed, roughly 15% were seen once; the top ten hold over 3.5%.

The sequence was obtained from a woman in her twenties or thirties with Graves' hyperthyroidism. The sample comprised blood. V is TRBV6-1 and J is TRBJ1-2; D unresolved. CDR3 in amino acids: CASSSQFYGYTF. The CDR3 DNA is TGTGCCAGCAGTTCGCAGTTCTATGGCTACACCTTC.